This is a list of T cell receptor beta chains from one sample in a study of beta chain features in type 1 diabetes. Produced via immunoSEQ multiplex PCR; TCRdb's table is partial and in-frame only. This sample has some 500,000 clones; approximately 10% occur once, and the top ten carry less than 0.06%. What was sequenced was naive CD4+ T cells from blood. The receptor set was obtained from a woman between 18 and 30 years old in good health. Both conserved end residues are part of each CDR3. D genes are given only for firm matches. Expanded clones get a size class; other rows say once, few or many, or leave the size out.

V	J	D	size	DNA	CDR3
TRBV7-9	TRBJ2-7	-	-	TGTGCCAGCAGCCCGGGACTTACCTACGAGCAGTACTTC	CASSPGLTYEQYF
TRBV6-6	TRBJ1-5	-	-	TGTGCCAGCAGTCTAGAAAGGACGGGAAATCAGCCCCAGCATTTT	CASSLERTGNQPQHF
TRBV15	TRBJ2-7	-	few	TGTGCCACCAGCAGAGGTGGAGACTACGAGCAGTACTTC	CATSRGGDYEQYF
TRBV9	TRBJ1-1	TRBD1	few	TGTGCCAGCAGCGTCGGACAGGGGAGCAACACTGAAGCTTTCTTT	CASSVGQGSNTEAFF
TRBV7-9	TRBJ2-1	-	few	TGTGCCAGCAGCCGACTCATACCCTTAACCCCGCATGAGCAGTTCTTC	CASSRLIPLTPHEQFF
TRBV7-9	TRBJ1-2	TRBD1	few	TGTGCCAGCAGCCGATCAACTGACAGGGCTGGTGGCTACACCTTC	CASSRSTDRAGGYTF
TRBV27	TRBJ2-6	-	-	TGTGCCAGCAGTTTAACAGGAGCCCCAGGAGGGGCCAACGTCCTGACTTTC	CASSLTGAPGGANVLTF
TRBV28	TRBJ1-5	-	-	TGTGCCAGCAAGGTCTCCAATCAGCCCCAGCATTTT	CASKVSNQPQHF
TRBV19	TRBJ1-1	-	few	TGTGCCAGTAGTATGCGAGGAAATACTGAAGCTTTCTTT	CASSMRGNTEAFF
TRBV28	TRBJ2-5	TRBD2	-	TGTGCCAGCAGTTCCCCTTCTAGCGGGATGATTCAAGAGACCCAGTACTTC	CASSSPSSGMIQETQYF
TRBV27	TRBJ2-1	-	-	TGTGCCAGCTCTGGGCGGGTTAGCTCCTACAATGAGCAGTTCTTC	CASSGRVSSYNEQFF
TRBV6-1	TRBJ2-3	TRBD1	-	TGTGCCAGCAGTGGAAGTAGGGGGCCTAGCACAGATACGCAGTATTTT	CASSGSRGPSTDTQYF
TRBV4-2	TRBJ2-4	TRBD1	few	TGTGCCAGCAGCCATATACAGGGGGCGCGGGAAAACATTCAGTACTTC	CASSHIQGARENIQYF
TRBV5-4	TRBJ2-5	TRBD2	few	TGTGCCAGCAGCTTGGCACTAGCGGGCTGGGAGACCCAGTACTTC	CASSLALAGWETQYF
TRBV28	TRBJ2-3	TRBD2	few	TGTGCCAGCCAGATTCGGGCGGAGCGGGGAAGGGGTACGCAGTATTTT	CASQIRAERGRGTQYF
TRBV15	TRBJ2-1	-	few	TGTGCCACCAGCAGAGACAGGGTTGCCAATGAGCAGTTCTTC	CATSRDRVANEQFF
TRBV7-8	TRBJ1-1	-	-	TGTGCCAGCAGCCTAGAGGCGGCTTTCTTT	CASSLEAAFF
TRBV6-1	TRBJ2-3	-	few	TGTGCCAGCGATGGCGCGGGTAGCACAGATACGCAGTATTTT	CASDGAGSTDTQYF
TRBV28	TRBJ2-2	TRBD1	-	TGTGCCAGCAGAACAGGGGTATCCACCGGGGAGCTGTTTTTT	CASRTGVSTGELFF
TRBV9	TRBJ2-1	TRBD1	-	TGTGCCAGCAGCGCGAGGCGGACAGGCAACAATGAGCAGTTCTTC	CASSARRTGNNEQFF
TRBV30	TRBJ2-3	-	-	TGTGCCTGGAGTGTATCCGAAACGACGCAGTATTTT	CAWSVSETTQYF
TRBV14	TRBJ2-2	-	-	TGTGCCAGCAGCCACCGGAGCGGGACCGGGGAGCTGTTTTTT	CASSHRSGTGELFF